The sequence of this TCR beta chain was determined in a study of blood T cell repertoires in COVID-19. Study information: The study drew acute and convalescent COVID-19 samples from the United States, Italy and Spain. Sample material is recorded as cDNA or gDNA derived from T cells, B-cell-depleted T cells, or PBMCs.

V dropped 1 base and J dropped 0 bases, with 6 bases sitting between them. In germline, CDR1 is LGHDT, CDR2 YNNKEL (reference sequence). The CDR3 has 15 residues. Some clones are missing from TCRdb's copy, which holds only in-frame ones; the method was immunoSEQ multiplex PCR. The sample lists around 190,000 clones, about 82% seen once, with 6% to 7.5% in the top ten. This sequence joins TRBV3-1 (or the pseudogene TRBV3-2) and TRBJ1-4; D is undetermined. The sequenced sample was peripheral blood. The sequence came from a man aged 65-85 years with active or convalescent COVID-19. CDR3 region: CASSQVGATNEKLFF. CDR3 coding DNA: TGTGCCAGCAGCCAAGTAGGAGCAACTAATGAAAAACTGTTTTTT.